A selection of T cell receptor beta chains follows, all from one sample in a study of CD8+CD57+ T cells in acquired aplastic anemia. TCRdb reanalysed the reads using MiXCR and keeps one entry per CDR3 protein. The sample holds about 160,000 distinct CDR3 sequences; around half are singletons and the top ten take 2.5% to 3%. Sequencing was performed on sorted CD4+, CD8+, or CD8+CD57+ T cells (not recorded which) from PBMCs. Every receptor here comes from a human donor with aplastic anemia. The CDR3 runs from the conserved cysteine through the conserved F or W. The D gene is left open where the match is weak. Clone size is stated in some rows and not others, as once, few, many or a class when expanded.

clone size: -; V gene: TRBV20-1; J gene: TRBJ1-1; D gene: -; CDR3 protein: CSAVVEVGTEAFF; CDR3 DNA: TGCAGTGCCGTGGTTGAGGTGGGCACTGAAGCTTTCTTT
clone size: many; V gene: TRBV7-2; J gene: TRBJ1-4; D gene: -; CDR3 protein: CASSLVTSEKLFF; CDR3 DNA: TGTGCCAGCAGCTTAGTCACTTCCGAAAAACTGTTTTTT
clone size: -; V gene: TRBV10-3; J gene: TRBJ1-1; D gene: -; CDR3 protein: CAISAGTEAFF; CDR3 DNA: TGTGCCATCAGTGCTGGCACTGAAGCTTTCTTT
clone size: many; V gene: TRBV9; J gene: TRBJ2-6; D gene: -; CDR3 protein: CASSLGEGRAGANVLTF; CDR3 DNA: TGTGCCAGCAGCTTGGGGGAAGGGCGGGCCGGGGCCAACGTCCTGACTTTC
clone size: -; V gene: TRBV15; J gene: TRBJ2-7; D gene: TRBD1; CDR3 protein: CATSRPGTGPYEQYF; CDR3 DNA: TGTGCCACCAGCAGGCCCGGGACAGGACCTTACGAGCAGTACTTC
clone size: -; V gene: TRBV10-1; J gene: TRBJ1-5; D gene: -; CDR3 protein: CASSAGTANQPQHF; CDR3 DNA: TGCGCCAGCAGCGCTGGGACCGCAAATCAGCCCCAGCATTTT
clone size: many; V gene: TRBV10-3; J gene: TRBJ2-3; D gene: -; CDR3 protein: CAIKGTDTQYF; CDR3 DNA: TGTGCCATCAAAGGAACAGATACGCAGTATTTT
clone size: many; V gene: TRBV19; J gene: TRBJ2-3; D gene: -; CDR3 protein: CASSSSTWGTDTQYF; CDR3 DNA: TGTGCCAGTAGTTCGTCTACTTGGGGCACAGATACGCAGTATTTT
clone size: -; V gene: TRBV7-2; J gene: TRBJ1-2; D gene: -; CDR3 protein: CASSLRANYGYTF; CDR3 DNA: TGTGCCAGCAGCTTACGGGCCAACTATGGCTACACCTTC
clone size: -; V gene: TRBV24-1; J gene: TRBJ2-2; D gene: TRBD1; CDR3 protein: CATSDPRQGATGELFF; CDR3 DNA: TGTGCCACCAGTGATCCACGACAGGGTGCGACCGGGGAGCTGTTTTTT
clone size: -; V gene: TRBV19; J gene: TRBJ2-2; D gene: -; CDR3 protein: CASSIGRRQTGELFF; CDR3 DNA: TGTGCCAGTAGTATAGGGAGGCGACAGACCGGGGAGCTGTTTTTT
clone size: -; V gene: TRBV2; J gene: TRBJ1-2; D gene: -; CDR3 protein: CASRAKGGYTF; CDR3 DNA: TGTGCCAGCCGTGCGAAGGGAGGCTACACCTTC
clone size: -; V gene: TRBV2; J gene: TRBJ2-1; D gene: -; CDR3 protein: CASSESGSYNEQFF; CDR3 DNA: TGTGCCAGCAGTGAGTCGGGGAGTTACAATGAGCAGTTCTTC
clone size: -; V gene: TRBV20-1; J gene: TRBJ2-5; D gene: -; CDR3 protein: CSARLETQYF; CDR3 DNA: TGCAGTGCTAGGTTAGAGACCCAGTACTTC
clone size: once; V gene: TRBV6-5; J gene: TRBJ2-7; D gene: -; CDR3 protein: CASSYFWLAEQYF; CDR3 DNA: TGTGCCAGCAGTTACTTCTGGCTGGCCGAGCAGTACTTC
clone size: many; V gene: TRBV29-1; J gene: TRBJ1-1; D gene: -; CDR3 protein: CSGRGGYGDTEAFF; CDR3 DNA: TGCAGCGGCAGGGGTGGGTATGGGGACACTGAAGCTTTCTTT
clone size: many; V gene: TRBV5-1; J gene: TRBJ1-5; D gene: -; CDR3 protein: CASSLEGLGAAQPQHF; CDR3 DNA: TGCGCCAGCAGCTTGGAGGGCTTAGGGGCGGCCCAGCCCCAGCATTTT
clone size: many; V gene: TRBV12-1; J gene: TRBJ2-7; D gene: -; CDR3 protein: CASSFWGLYEQYF; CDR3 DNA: TGTGCCAGCAGCTTCTGGGGACTTTACGAGCAGTACTTC
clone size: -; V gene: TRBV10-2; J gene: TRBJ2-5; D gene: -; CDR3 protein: CASSAGTQYF; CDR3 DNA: TGCGCCAGCAGTGCGGGGACCCAGTACTTC
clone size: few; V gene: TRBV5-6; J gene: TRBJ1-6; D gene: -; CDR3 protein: CASSFGGSPLHF; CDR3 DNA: TGTGCCAGCAGCTTCGGGGGATCACCCCTCCACTTT
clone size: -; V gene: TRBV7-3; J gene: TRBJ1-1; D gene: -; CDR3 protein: CASSLRSRTEAFF; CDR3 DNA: TGTGCCAGCAGCTTAAGGTCCCGGACTGAAGCTTTCTTT
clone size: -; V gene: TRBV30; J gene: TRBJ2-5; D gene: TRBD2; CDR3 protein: CALTGTSGQETQYF; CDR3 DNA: TGTGCCCTGACCGGGACTAGCGGACAAGAGACCCAGTACTTC
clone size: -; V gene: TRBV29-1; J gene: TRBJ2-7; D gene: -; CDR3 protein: CSVVKRPGAYEQYF; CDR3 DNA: TGCAGCGTCGTTAAGCGGCCCGGGGCCTACGAGCAGTACTTC
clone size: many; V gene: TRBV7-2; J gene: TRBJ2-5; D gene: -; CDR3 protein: CASSPYARTQETQYF; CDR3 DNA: TGTGCCAGCAGCCCTTATGCTCGGACTCAAGAGACCCAGTACTTC
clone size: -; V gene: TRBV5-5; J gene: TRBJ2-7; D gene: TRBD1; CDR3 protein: CASSPGQGSAYEQYF; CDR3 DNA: TGTGCCAGCAGCCCGGGACAGGGGTCAGCCTACGAGCAGTACTTC
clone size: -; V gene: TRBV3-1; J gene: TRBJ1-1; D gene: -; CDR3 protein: CASSQTLANTEAFF; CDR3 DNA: TGTGCCAGCAGCCAAACATTGGCAAACACTGAAGCTTTCTTT
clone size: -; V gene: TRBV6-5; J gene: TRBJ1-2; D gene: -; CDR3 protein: CASSYSWGDVGYTF; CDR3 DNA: TGTGCCAGCAGTTACTCGTGGGGAGACGTTGGCTACACCTTC
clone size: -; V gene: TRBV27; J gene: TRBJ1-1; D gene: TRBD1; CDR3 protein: CASNKGNRGMNTEAFF; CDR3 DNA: TGTGCCAGTAATAAGGGAAACAGGGGGATGAACACTGAAGCTTTCTTT
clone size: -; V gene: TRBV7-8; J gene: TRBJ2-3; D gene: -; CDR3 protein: CASSSSLGTQYF; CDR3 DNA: TGTGCCAGCAGCTCCAGTCTGGGTACGCAGTATTTT
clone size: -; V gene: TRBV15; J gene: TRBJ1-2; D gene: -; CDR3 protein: CATSRDKIYGYTF; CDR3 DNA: TGTGCCACCAGCAGAGATAAGATCTATGGCTACACCTTC
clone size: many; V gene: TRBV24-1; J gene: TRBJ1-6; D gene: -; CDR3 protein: CATGIRGDPLHF; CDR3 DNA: TGTGCCACCGGTATTCGTGGGGACCCCCTCCACTTT
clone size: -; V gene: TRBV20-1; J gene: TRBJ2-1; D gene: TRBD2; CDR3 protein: CSADTSGTSSYNERFF; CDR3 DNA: TGTAGTGCCGACACAAGCGGGACCAGCTCCTACAATGAGCGGTTCTTC
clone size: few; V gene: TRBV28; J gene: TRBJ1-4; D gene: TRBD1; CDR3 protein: CASTPQGQGHEKLFF; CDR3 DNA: TGTGCCAGCACTCCACAGGGACAGGGGCATGAAAAACTGTTTTTT
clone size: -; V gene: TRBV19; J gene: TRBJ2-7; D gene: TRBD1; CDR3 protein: CASFRGQGYEQYF; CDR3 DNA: TGTGCCAGTTTTAGGGGACAGGGTTACGAGCAGTACTTC
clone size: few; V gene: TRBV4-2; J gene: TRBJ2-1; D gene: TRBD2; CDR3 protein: CASSQEGTSGRDQFF; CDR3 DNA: TGTGCCAGCAGCCAAGAAGGGACTAGCGGGAGAGATCAGTTCTTC
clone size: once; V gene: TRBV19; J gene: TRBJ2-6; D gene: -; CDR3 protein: CASSINSGANVLTF; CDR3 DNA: TGTGCCAGTAGTATTAACTCTGGGGCCAACGTCCTGACTTTC
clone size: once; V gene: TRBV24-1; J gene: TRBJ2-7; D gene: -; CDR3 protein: CATSEVGGSPEQYF; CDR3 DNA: TGTGCCACCAGTGAGGTAGGGGGTTCCCCTGAGCAGTACTTC
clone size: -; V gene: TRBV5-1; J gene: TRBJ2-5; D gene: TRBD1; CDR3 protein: CASSSRGRVETQYF; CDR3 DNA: TGCGCCAGCAGCTCCAGGGGGCGGGTGGAGACCCAGTACTTC
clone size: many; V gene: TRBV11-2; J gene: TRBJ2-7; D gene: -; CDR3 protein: CASSLVLLEGEVGINEQYF; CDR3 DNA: TGTGCCAGCAGCTTAGTTCTGTTGGAAGGGGAGGTGGGTATTAACGAGCAGTACTTC
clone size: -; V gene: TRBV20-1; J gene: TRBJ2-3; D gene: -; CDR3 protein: CSARGLAESTDTQYF; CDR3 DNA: TGCAGTGCCAGGGGGCTAGCGGAGAGCACAGATACGCAGTATTTT
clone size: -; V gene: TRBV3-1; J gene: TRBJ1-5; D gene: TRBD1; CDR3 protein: CASSQGVETGGLQPQHF; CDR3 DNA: TGTGCCAGCAGCCAGGGGGTGGAGACAGGGGGCCTTCAGCCCCAGCATTTT
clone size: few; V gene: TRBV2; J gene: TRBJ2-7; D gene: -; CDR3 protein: CAGTGRNSYEQYF; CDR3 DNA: TGTGCCGGTACCGGACGGAACTCCTACGAGCAGTACTTC
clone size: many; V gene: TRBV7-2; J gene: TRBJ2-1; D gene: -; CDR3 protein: CASRRTPSNEQFF; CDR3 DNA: TGTGCCAGCAGGCGGACTCCGAGCAATGAGCAGTTCTTC
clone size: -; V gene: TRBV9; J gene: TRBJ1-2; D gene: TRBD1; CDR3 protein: CASSGQTGAVGNFGYTF; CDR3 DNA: TGTGCCAGCAGCGGCCAGACAGGGGCCGTAGGGAATTTCGGCTACACCTTC
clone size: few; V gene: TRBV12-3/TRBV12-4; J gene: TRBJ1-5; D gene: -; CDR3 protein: CASSSGIGAGLGQPQHF; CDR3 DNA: TGTGCCAGCAGTAGCGGCATAGGGGCCGGATTAGGCCAGCCCCAGCATTTT
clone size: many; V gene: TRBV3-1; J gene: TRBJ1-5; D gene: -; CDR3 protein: CASSQDRNQPQHF; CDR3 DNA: TGTGCCAGCAGCCAGGACCGCAATCAGCCCCAGCATTTT
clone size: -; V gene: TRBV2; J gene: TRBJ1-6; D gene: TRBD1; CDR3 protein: CASSPFGGGGGSPLHF; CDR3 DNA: TGTGCCAGCAGCCCCTTCGGAGGGGGCGGAGGTTCACCCCTCCACTTT